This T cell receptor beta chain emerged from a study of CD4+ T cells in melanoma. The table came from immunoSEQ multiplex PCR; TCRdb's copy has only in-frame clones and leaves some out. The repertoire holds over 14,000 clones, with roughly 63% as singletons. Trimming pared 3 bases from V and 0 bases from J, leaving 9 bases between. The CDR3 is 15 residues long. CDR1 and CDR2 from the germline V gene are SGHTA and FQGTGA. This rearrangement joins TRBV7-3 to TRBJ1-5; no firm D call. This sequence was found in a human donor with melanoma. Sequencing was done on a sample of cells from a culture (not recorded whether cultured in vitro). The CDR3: CASSFFPGSNQPQHF. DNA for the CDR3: TGTGCCAGCAGCTTTTTCCCGGGTAGCAATCAGCCCCAGCATTTT.